Listed below are T cell receptor beta chains from one sample, sequenced in a study of T cells after somatic rescue of genetic block. Clones were read by immunoSEQ multiplex PCR, and TCRdb kept only the in-frame ones, dropping some. Altogether around 50,000 clones are present, roughly 96% being singletons, with the ten largest covering 0.075% to 0.095%. The sample taken for sequencing was peripheral blood mononuclear cells (PBMCs). Source of these receptors: a child under two years old. CDR3s leave out the opening cysteine and the closing phenylalanine or tryptophan.

V gene	J gene	CDR3 protein
TRBV6-1	TRBJ1-5	ASSERGDNQPQH
TRBV13	TRBJ2-2	ASSPGTGGAGELF
TRBV28	TRBJ2-3	ASSSWPLGQGTDTQY
TRBV2	TRBJ1-1	ASSTQGANTEAF
TRBV4-1	TRBJ2-3	ASSQVQLAGLGDTQY
TRBV29-1	TRBJ2-7	SVATAYEQY
TRBV21-1	TRBJ1-1	ASSRSRGTEAF
TRBV27	TRBJ2-7	ASSLTSGDYEQY
TRBV6-1	TRBJ2-2	ASLSPPSTGELF
TRBV10-3	TRBJ1-4	AISDPSRLNEKLF
TRBV7-9	TRBJ2-7	ASSLTTYEQY
TRBV19	TRBJ1-5	ASIGVGGNQPQH
TRBV6-1	TRBJ2-1	ASSEYLRVDEQF
TRBV2	TRBJ2-7	ASRPGRRLYEQY
TRBV9	TRBJ2-3	ASSVRDRGADTQY
TRBV28	TRBJ2-1	ASSVLERGYNEQF
TRBV7-2	TRBJ2-2	ASSTASGSRTGELF
TRBV5-1	TRBJ1-4	ASSLMHANEKLF
TRBV7-9	TRBJ1-4	ASSLARTGLATNEKLF
TRBV12-5	TRBJ2-5	ASGPGLVTQY
TRBV7-2	TRBJ2-6	ASSLRGVGANVLT
TRBV2	TRBJ1-3	ASRRDRAGNTIY
TRBV5-1	TRBJ2-7	ASSLMREGQGEQY